This TCR beta chain was recovered during a study of T-cell reconstitution after alpha-beta-depleted transplantation in children. Ten or more counts support this clonotype. Molecular barcoding with unique molecular identifiers was used for the TCRbeta library. MiXCR, run by TCRdb on the PCR reads, gives a single entry per CDR3 protein. The sample yields more than 250,000 distinct CDR3 sequences, nearly 10% seen once. Trimming cost V 0 bases and J 1 base, with 12 bases left between them. CDR1 and CDR2 (germline): LGHDT, YNNKEL (reference sequence). CDR3 length: 17 residues. The source was PBMCs from the stem cell graft donor, collected from the stem cell graft. The source of this sequence is a human donor who donated a stem cell graft to a child with SCID. The gene calls are TRBV3-1 and TRBJ2-2, with D tentatively TRBD2 (5 bases). CDR3 sequence (DNA): TGTGCCAGCAGCCAAGATCGGACTTGGAAGAACACCGGGGAGCTGTTTTTT. Its protein is CASSQDRTWKNTGELFF.